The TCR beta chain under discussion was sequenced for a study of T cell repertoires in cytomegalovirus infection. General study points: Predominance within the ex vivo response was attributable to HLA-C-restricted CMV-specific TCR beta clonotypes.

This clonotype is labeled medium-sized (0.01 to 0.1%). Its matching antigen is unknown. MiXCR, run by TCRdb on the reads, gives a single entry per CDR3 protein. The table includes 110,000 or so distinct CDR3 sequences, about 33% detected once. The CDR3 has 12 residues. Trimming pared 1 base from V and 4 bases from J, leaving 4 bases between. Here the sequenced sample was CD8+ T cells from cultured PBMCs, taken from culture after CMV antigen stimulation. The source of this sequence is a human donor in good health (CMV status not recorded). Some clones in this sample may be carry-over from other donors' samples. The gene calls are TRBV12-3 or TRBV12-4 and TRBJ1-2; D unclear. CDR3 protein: CASSLGFYGYTF. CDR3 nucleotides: TGTGCCAGCAGTTTAGGGTTCTATGGCTACACCTTC.